One and the same sample provided the 8 T cell receptor beta chains below, sequenced in a study of shared clonotypes between healthy human individuals. Produced via immunoSEQ multiplex PCR; TCRdb's table is partial and in-frame only. This sample has hundreds of thousands of clones, with approximately 96% found just once. Naive CD8 cells were CD45RO-negative, positively selected for CCR7, excluding terminally differentiated effector memory CD45RA+ cells. The specimen sequenced was naive CD8+ T cells sorted from blood. The receptors come from a woman under 40 in good health.

The J gene is TRBJ2-7, the V gene TRBV5-1, with 11 bases lining up with TRBD2. This CDR3 spans 17 amino acids. V shed 0 bases, J shed 1 base, and the junction held 6 bases outside the gene matches. Germline V lookup: CDR1 SGHRS, CDR2 YFSETQ. In DNA form, the CDR3 reads TGCGCCAGCAGCTTGGCCGCCGGGACTAGCGGATCCTACGAGCAGTACTTC. Encoded protein: CASSLAAGTSGSYEQYF.

This CDR3 is CASAQTGTGVIAYNSPLHF. Written as DNA, the CDR3 is TGTGCCAGCGCACAAACCGGGACAGGGGTAATCGCCTATAATTCACCCCTCCACTTT. This chain connects TRBV19 to TRBJ1-6; TRBD1 agrees at 10 bases. Germline V gives CDR1 LNHDA, CDR2 SQIVND (reference sequence). The CDR3 totals 19 residues. V gave up 9 bases and J gave up 2 bases; unmatched junction bases: 16.

V gene TRBV4-2 combines with J gene TRBJ2-3; no clear D gene. Germline V gene sequence: CDR1 LGHNA, CDR2 YNFKEQ. There are 19 residues in the CDR3. The V end was cut by 3 bases, the J end by 2 bases, with 24 bases between. CDR3 loop: CASSHAGSGGWDVTDTQYF. CDR3 in DNA: TGTGCCAGCAGCCACGCAGGCTCGGGTGGGTGGGATGTCACAGATACGCAGTATTTT.

This clone showed up just once. V and J are TRBV2 and TRBJ2-7; D might be TRBD1 (5 bases). The CDR3 sequence is 12 residues long. Germline-derived CDR1 and CDR2 are SNHLY and FYNNEI. V lost 6 bases and J 9 bases, leaving 15 bases between the germline ends. The CDR3 reads CASSGHGLVQYF. The DNA of the CDR3 is TGTGCCAGCAGCGGACATGGGCTTGTGCAGTACTTC.

The rearrangement links TRBV5-1 to TRBJ2-1, with D possibly being TRBD1 or TRBD2 (5 bases each). Germline CDR1 reads SGHRS; CDR2 reads YFSETQ. There are 16 residues in the CDR3. Trimming pared 0 bases from V and 8 bases from J, leaving 18 bases between. The DNA for the CDR3 is TGCGCCAGCAGCTTGGTGGGGACCCGGCGGTCGGATGAGCAGTTCTTC. It specifies CASSLVGTRRSDEQFF.

The V call is TRBV15, the J call TRBJ1-5, with D unclear. V dropped 3 bases and J dropped 0 bases, with 9 bases sitting between them. Germline CDR1 is LNHNV and CDR2 is YYDKDF (reference sequence). The CDR3 spans 15 residues. The chain's CDR3 is CATSSGRYSNQPQHF. The CDR3 nucleotides are TGTGCCACCAGCAGTGGACGGTATAGCAATCAGCCCCAGCATTTT.

This chain uses TRBV28 with TRBJ1-3, with D unclear. The length of the CDR3 is 13 residues. CDR1 is MDHEN and CDR2 is SYDVKM in the germline V gene. The CDR3 coding sequence is TGTGTCACATCAAGGGTGGACGGAAACACCATATATTTT. Amino acids: CVTSRVDGNTIYF.

This chain connects TRBV29-1 to TRBJ1-2; 9 bases agree with TRBD1. CDR1 and CDR2 from the germline V gene are SQVTM and ANQGSEA. The J segment lost 8 bases and the V segment lost 4 bases, leaving 8 bases of the junction unmatched. CDR3 length equals 13 residues. CDR3 sequence: CSVVYRTGDGYTF. The CDR3 DNA reads TGCAGCGTTGTTTATCGGACAGGGGACGGCTACACCTTC.